The sequence of this TCR beta chain was determined in a study of response to subunit inactivated influenza vaccine. Regarding the study as a whole: It was the authors' suggestion that each seasonal influenza vaccination recruits few new T cells.

Trimming cost V 0 bases and J 14 bases; bases outside gene matches: 9. Germline values: CDR1 SQVTM, CDR2 ANQGSEA. The CDR3 is made up of 12 amino acids. This clonotype was seen only a few times. Antigen: not known. One entry per CDR3 protein, called by TCRdb with MiXCR from the RT-PCR reads. The sample carries fewer than 750,000 distinct CDR3 sequences, about 14% recorded once. The specimen was PBMCs from blood, collected about 13 days after vaccination. The chain recombines TRBV29-1 with TRBJ1-1; TRBD1 matches 7 bases. The source of this sequence is a man aged 45-65 years who received an inactivated influenza vaccine. CDR3 protein: CSVEELTGSEFF. CDR3 coding DNA: TGCAGCGTTGAAGAACTGACAGGGTCTGAGTTCTTT.